Described below is a single T cell receptor beta chain sequence and its context. The sample holds a few counts of this clone. The clone's antigen remains unknown. Per-base quality was not reported, and no clone a single base away is much larger than it. Trimmed from V: 4 bases; trimmed from J: 1 base; junction bases lacking a gene match: 2. Per the germline V gene, SGHTA is the CDR1 and FQGNSA is the CDR2. There are 14 amino acids in the CDR3, from cysteine to phenylalanine inclusive. Left in the record is the CDR3 DNA by itself, 42 bases read in frame from the first base. The entire isolated RNA was reverse transcribed using the High Capacity cDNA Reverse Transcription Kit, and thus expressed TCRB transcripts were sequenced. Naive, central memory and regulatory T cell samples underwent deep immunoSEQ sequencing, averaging around 3.6 million total reads per sample. Sorted cells were lysed in RLT buffer, and RNA was extracted using DNase-treated RNeasy Micro or Mini kits according to cell number. To prevent cross-contamination, every cell subset was processed on its own, while patient and healthy donor samples were processed together. The immunoSEQ multiplex PCR was used to amplify TCRB sequences from cDNA, yielding 87-bp fragments that span the CDR3 region. The amplicons were sequenced using the Illumina HiSeq platform. As for the authors' bioinformatics: PCR bias was computationally corrected using synthetic template baselines, reads within Hamming distance 2 were collapsed, and singletons that could not be merged were discarded. Reads were aligned against IMGT to assign V, D and J genes, CDR3 length and insertions or deletions at six rearrangement sites. Clonotype counts were normalized to sorted cell number within each subset before computing true diversity and Gini coefficients with the tcR R package. The overlap coefficient, calculated on TCRB nucleotide sequences, was used to quantify repertoire sharing. In its TCRdb copy, this immuneACCESS table keeps in-frame sequences only and misses some clones. Where compared with another copy, unresolved V genes explain less than half of these, and the others have no known cause. The V and J calls and the clone size are those of that table, but D and trimming were determined from the DNA. The sample yields around 110,000 clones; less than 20% were counted once. The ten largest account for roughly 2.5% of the sample.

The data stem from a study of beta chain features in type 1 diabetes (dated by TCRdb to 2016 to 2019). At the level of the whole study: Patients and healthy donors did not differ in mean age, gender distribution, total cell number or subset yield. Across all samples, some 110,000,000 sorted cells were examined, and cell number per subset correlated strongly with RNA yield. The study compared the TCRB repertoires of sorted circulating CD4+ T cell subsets in recently diagnosed type 1 diabetes patients with those in matched healthy donors. Whereas all 30 or so donors provided naive and central memory subsets, regulatory and stem cell-like memory subsets were isolated from just 8 patients and roughly eight healthy donors.

The investigation overall reported the following: Type 1 diabetes patients showed a moderate but significant shortening of TCRB CDR3 length in all four CD4+ subsets. At VDJ recombination sites, type 1 diabetes patients had fewer insertions and more deleted nucleotides, which implies abnormalities in thymic rearrangement. Only small numbers of individuals were included in the HLA sub-analyses, which left unresolved whether HLA type had any influence on TCRB rearrangement. Sequencing cDNA rather than genomic DNA could over-represent highly expressing activated cells, although activation and CD3 levels did not differ between groups. Shorter templates might have been favored by PCR, but patient and control samples were amplified and corrected together, so both groups would have been affected equally by any skew. Naive, central memory and regulatory TCRB repertoires appeared more similar among patients than among healthy donors.

A single peripheral blood draw of roughly 0.11 L on average was collected from each donor into heparinised tubes. Using a panel that included CD45RO, CCR7, CD25, CD127, CD95 and CD27, naive, central memory, regulatory and stem cell-like memory CD4+ T cells were sorted on a BD FACSAria II. A purity above 98% was achieved for all sorted populations. Right away, PBMCs were isolated by Lymphoprep density gradient centrifugation and were stained directly, with no culture step. So that batch effects would be minimized, each experiment stained and sorted samples in pairs, pairing one healthy donor with one patient.

The sequenced material came from central memory CD4+ T cells from blood. The receptor was derived from a man aged 25-45 years with type 1 diabetes. The V and J segments used are TRBV7-2 and TRBJ1-1, and 8 junctional nucleotides match TRBD1. The base sequence is TGTGCCAGCAGCTCTGGACAGGGGAACACTGAAGCTTTCTTT. Translated, it reads CASSSGQGNTEAFF.